Included here is one T cell receptor beta chain sequence, with context. A much larger clone differs from this one at a single base, so this may be a read error. The sample belongs to a study of blood T cells in healthy people across ages. The second PCR ran roughly 6 to 12 cycles with a sample-barcoded 5' primer and J-beta primers. TCRdb re-called the 5' RACE reads with MiXCR, one entry per CDR3 protein. This table has hundreds of thousands of distinct CDR3 sequences, around 28% appearing once. This CDR3 comprises 15 residues. Per the germline V gene, CDR1 is MNHEY and CDR2 is SVGAGI. The TCR sequence derives from a woman over 75 in good health. The chain joins TRBV6-5 to TRBJ1-6; tentative D call: TRBD1 (6 bases). The sample comprised blood. The chain's CDR3 is CASRLFDRKNSPPHF. Here the CDR3 DNA reads TGTGCCAGCAGATTGTTCGACAGGAAGAATTCACCCCCCCACTTT.